This passage covers 27 T cell receptor beta chains from one sample sequenced in a study of regulatory T cells in long-lasting Graves disease. The time point here: newly diagnosed GD, antithyroid drugs for less than 3 months. TCR sequences were obtained from RNA taken from PBMCs. According to the study, TCR beta libraries were built with iRepertoire HTBI primers and CDR3-region Arm-PCR. TCRdb used MiXCR to reprocess the multiplex PCR reads, holding one entry per CDR3 protein. The sample lists 350,000 to 400,000 distinct CDR3 sequences, around 15% occurring once. The sample was also reused in another study, on T cells in Graves' hyperthyroidism and ophthalmopathy.

This specimen consisted of peripheral blood mononuclear cells (PBMCs), obtained at new diagnosis, from a patient treated with antithyroid drugs. Every receptor here comes from a woman aged 18 to 35 with Graves disease.

The chain has TRBV7-9 and TRBJ2-5; D uncertain. Trimming took 2 bases from V and 0 from J, leaving 7 bases between them. Germline CDR1 SEHNR, CDR2 FQNEAQ (reference sequence). The CDR3 consists of 14 residues. CDR3 protein: CASSLQSYQETQYF. As DNA, the CDR3 is TGTGCCAGCAGCTTACAGTCGTACCAAGAGACCCAGTACTTC. Combining the CDR3 with reference TRBV7-9 and TRBJ2-5 gives the whole variable domain DTGVSQNPRHKITKRGQNVTFRCDPISEHNRLYWYRQTLGQGPEFLTYFQNEAQLEKSRLLSDRFSAERPKGSFSTLEIQRTEQGDSAMYLCASSLQSYQETQYFGPGTRLLVL.

There are many counts of this clonotype. The V gene is TRBV11-2, the J gene TRBJ2-3; 7 nucleotides line up with TRBD1. CDR1 is SGHAT and CDR2 is FQNNGV in the germline V gene. The junction had 13 bases not matched to a gene; V was cut back by 4 bases and J by 3 bases. The CDR3 totals 17 residues. CDR3 protein: CASSSYNIGRGTDTQYF. CDR3 nucleotide sequence: TGTGCCAGCAGCTCCTATAATATTGGCAGGGGGACAGATACGCAGTATTTT.

This clonotype came up many times. The rearrangement uses TRBV7-3 and TRBJ2-3; D ambiguous. CDR3 length: 15 amino acids. The V end was cut by 5 bases, the J end by 0 bases, with 12 bases between. Germline CDR1 is SGHTA and CDR2 is FQGTGA. CDR3 in amino acids: CASSPPPASTDTQYF. For the CDR3, the DNA is TGTGCCAGCAGCCCACCGCCGGCTAGCACAGATACGCAGTATTTT. Combining the CDR3 with reference TRBV7-3 and TRBJ2-3 gives the whole variable domain GAGVSQTPSNKVTEKGKYVELRCDPISGHTALYWYRQSLGQGPEFLIYFQGTGAADDSGLPNDRFFAVRPEGSVSTLKIQRTERGDSAVYLCASSPPPASTDTQYFGPGTRLTVL.

This clonotype was counted at least ten times. This rearrangement joins TRBV11-2 to TRBJ1-2; maybe TRBD1 (5 bases). The V gene lost 5 bases and the J gene lost 0 bases, with 16 bases spanning the gap. The CDR3 has 16 amino acids. Germline V gene lookup returns CDR1 SGHAT and CDR2 FQNNGV. In DNA form, the CDR3 reads TGTGCCAGCAGCACCCCCCGACAGACTTCTAACTATGGCTACACCTTC. The encoded protein is CASSTPRQTSNYGYTF.

At least ten counts were recorded for this clonotype. This sequence joins TRBV7-3 and TRBJ1-1, with TRBD1 matching over 7 bases. The CDR3 is 13 amino acids. Germline-derived CDR1 and CDR2 are SGHTA and FQGTGA. Trimming at V came to 4 bases and at J to 1 base, leaving 0 bases not matched to a gene. CDR3 DNA: TGTGCCAGCAGCTGGGACAGGAACACTGAAGCTTTCTTT. Its translation is CASSWDRNTEAFF.

This clonotype has a count of ten or more. The genes are TRBV6-1 and TRBJ2-7; D uncertain. The V and J ends lost 6 bases and 3 bases respectively, with 12 bases between them. This CDR3 is 13 amino acids long. Germline-derived CDR1 and CDR2 are MNHNS and SASEGT. DNA of the CDR3: TGTGCCAGCAGCCTTAACGGTTTCTACGAGCAGTACTTC. Translation gives CASSLNGFYEQYF.

This clonotype was detected ten times or more. The DNA of the CDR3 is TGTGCCAGCAGCCAAGAATACGGGGGGGCCTACAATGAGCAGTTCTTC. Translated: CASSQEYGGAYNEQFF. The rearrangement links TRBV4-2 to TRBJ2-1; 8 bases align to TRBD2. The germline V gene encodes CDR1 LGHNA and CDR2 YNFKEQ. This CDR3 has 16 residues. Trimming at V came to 0 bases and at J to 2 bases, leaving 3 bases not matched to a gene.

The chain carries TRBV6-5 and TRBJ1-4, with 7 nucleotides matching TRBD1. Per the germline V gene, CDR1 is MNHEY and CDR2 is SVGAGI. This CDR3 contains 15 residues. V shed 0 bases, J shed 8 bases, and the junction held 6 bases outside the gene matches. For the CDR3, the DNA is TGTGCCAGCAGTTACTCGACAGGGTCACGGGAAAAACTGTTTTTT. As protein: CASSYSTGSREKLFF.

This clonotype was counted many times. The V call is TRBV27, the J call TRBJ2-7, with TRBD1 matching over 8 bases. Trimming took 5 bases from V and 4 from J; bases not matched to a gene: 4. CDR1 and CDR2 from the germline V gene are MNHEY and SMNVEV (reference sequence). This CDR3 is built from 13 residues. The CDR3, as DNA: TGTGCCAGCAGTGTCAGGGGGCGATACGAGCAGTACTTC. Its translation is CASSVRGRYEQYF.

This clonotype was seen only a few times. V is TRBV6-1 and J is TRBJ1-1, with D unclear. CDR1 MNHNS and CDR2 SASEGT come from the germline V gene. The V end was cut by 6 bases, the J end by 0 bases, with 17 bases between. The CDR3 runs 16 residues. The CDR3, as DNA: TGTGCCAGCAGACCCTTCCTGACCGGGGTGAACACTGAAGCTTTCTTT. As protein: CASRPFLTGVNTEAFF.

There are many counts of this clonotype. The chain links TRBV5-6 to TRBJ2-1, with TRBD2 matching over 11 bases. The germline V gene has CDR1 SGHDT and CDR2 YYEEEE. V was clipped by 4 bases and J by 2 bases; unmatched bases: 8. The CDR3 loop spans 17 amino acids. CDR3 sequence: CASSPAKTSGAYNEQFF. The CDR3 DNA is TGTGCCAGCAGCCCCGCCAAGACTAGCGGGGCCTACAATGAGCAGTTCTTC.

This clonotype was seen repeatedly, ten times or more. J is TRBJ2-7 and V is TRBV27; D ambiguous. Deletions cut 5 bases from V and 4 bases from J, with 15 bases between. The CDR3 spans 14 residues. CDR1 is MNHEY, CDR2 SMNVEV, per germline (reference sequence). In DNA form, the CDR3 reads TGTGCCAGCAGTCCCGACACCCTGGGATACGAGCAGTACTTC. Translating gives CASSPDTLGYEQYF.

The chain couples TRBV20-1 to TRBJ2-1; D may match TRBD1 or TRBD2 (5 bases each). The germline V gene has CDR1 DFQATT and CDR2 SNEGSKA (reference sequence). The CDR3 consists of 16 residues. V was cut by 5 bases and J by 0 bases, with 17 bases left in between. The CDR3 DNA reads as TGCAGTGCTCCTTCTGGGACCTACTCCTCCTACAATGAGCAGTTCTTC. This codes for CSAPSGTYSSYNEQFF.

The chain joins TRBV3-1 to TRBJ2-5; D possibly corresponds to TRBD2 (6 bases). Germline V gives CDR1 LGHDT, CDR2 YNNKEL (reference sequence). The length of the CDR3 is 15 residues. V lost 0 bases and J 1 base, leaving 9 bases between the germline ends. The chain's CDR3 is CASSQDGGSQETQYF. The CDR3 coding sequence is TGTGCCAGCAGCCAAGATGGGGGGTCCCAAGAGACCCAGTACTTC.

A few counts support this clonotype. The rearrangement links TRBV4-2 to TRBJ1-2; the D gene is possibly TRBD1 (6 bases). This CDR3 has 15 residues. Germline V CDR1 and CDR2: LGHNA, YNFKEQ. V was pared by 0 bases and J by 4 bases, with 12 bases between. Here the CDR3 reads CASSQDRVGGYGYTF. The CDR3 DNA reads TGTGCCAGCAGCCAAGATCGGGTAGGGGGCTATGGCTACACCTTC.

This clonotype appeared many times. The chain recombines TRBV7-6 with TRBJ2-1; possibly TRBD1 for D (6 bases). Germline CDR1 and CDR2: SGHVS and FNYEAQ. Trimming took 4 bases from V and 4 from J, leaving 14 bases between them. The CDR3 is made up of 15 amino acids. The CDR3 coding sequence is TGTGCCAGCAGCTACACAGGGAGTAGGTACAATGAGCAGTTCTTC. Translated, it gives CASSYTGSRYNEQFF.

The chain carries TRBV2 and TRBJ2-7, with 9 bases lining up with TRBD2. Germline CDR1 is SNHLY and CDR2 is FYNNEI. The V and J ends lost 3 bases and 3 bases, in that order; junction bases with no gene match: 12. This CDR3 spans 17 amino acids. In DNA form, the CDR3 reads TGTGCCAGCAGTGATATCGTAGCGGGGGTACGGGGCTACGAGCAGTACTTC. It codes for CASSDIVAGVRGYEQYF.

In its sample, this clonotype was seen a few times. The chain couples TRBV27 to TRBJ2-7; D not resolved. Germline CDR1 is MNHEY and CDR2 is SMNVEV (reference sequence). The CDR3 consists of 11 residues. V dropped 5 bases and J dropped 2 bases, with 4 bases sitting between them. Written as DNA, the CDR3 is TGTGCCAGCAGTCGTCCCTACGAGCAGTACTTC. Its translation: CASSRPYEQYF.

This clonotype was counted ten times or more. The J gene is TRBJ1-5, the V gene TRBV5-1, with D possibly TRBD1 on 5 matching bases. CDR3 size: 15 residues. Trimming took 4 bases from V and 7 from J, leaving 18 bases between them. Germline V gene data show CDR1 as SGHRS and CDR2 as YFSETQ. This chain's CDR3 is CASSPTGQSRQPQHF. The DNA for the CDR3 is TGCGCCAGCAGCCCCACCGGACAATCCAGGCAGCCCCAGCATTTT.

As DNA, the CDR3 is TGCAGCGTTCTTCAGGGGGCTTACAATGAGCAGTTCTTC. Translation: CSVLQGAYNEQFF. The rearrangement uses TRBV29-1 and TRBJ2-1, with TRBD1 matching 8 bases. V shed 5 bases and J 4 bases; nucleotides not matched to a gene: 4. In germline, CDR1 is SQVTM, CDR2 ANQGSEA. This CDR3 spans 13 amino acids.

This chain uses TRBV2 with TRBJ2-6, with D unresolved. V was trimmed by 4 bases and J by 0 bases, leaving 7 bases between them. The CDR3 has 15 amino acids. Germline CDR1 is SNHLY and CDR2 is FYNNEI. CDR3 bases: TGTGCCAGCAGTGGGTGGGGCTCTGGGGCCAACGTCCTGACTTTC. It yields the protein CASSGWGSGANVLTF. The whole variable domain, remainder taken from reference TRBV2 and TRBJ2-6, is EPEVTQTPSHQVTQMGQEVILRCVPISNHLYFYWYRQILGQKVEFLVSFYNNEISEKSEIFDDQFSVERPDGSNFTLKIRSTKLEDSAMYFCASSGWGSGANVLTFGAGSRLTVL.

This clonotype came up once. The CDR3 end shows no conserved phenylalanine or tryptophan, and so a read error is likely. No DNA is shown, since the ends of the CDR3 on it are uncertain; the CDR3 is the one TCRdb lists. V is TRBV3-1 and J is TRBJ2-1. In germline, CDR1 is LGHDT, CDR2 YNNKEL (reference sequence). The CDR3 totals 8 residues, both ends included. This CDR3 reads CASSQDNA.

The CDR3 DNA reads TGCGCCAGCAGCGCCCGACCCCTGCTTGATAAGACCCAGTACTTC. This translates into CASSARPLLDKTQYF. The chain carries TRBV5-1 and TRBJ2-5; D call uncertain. Germline CDR1 reads SGHRS; CDR2 reads YFSETQ. The length of the CDR3 is 15 residues. V lost 4 bases to trimming and J lost 6 bases, with 19 bases between them.

This clonotype appeared many times. The CDR3 reads CASSPGTGRNYEQYF. CDR3 DNA: TGTGCCAGCAGCCCCGGGACAGGGCGTAACTACGAGCAGTACTTC. The chain uses TRBV7-9 and TRBJ2-7; 9 nucleotides line up with TRBD1. V lost 5 bases and J lost 3; bases outside the gene matches: 8. CDR1 is SEHNR and CDR2 is FQNEAQ in the germline V gene (reference sequence). The CDR3 runs to 15 residues.

Only a few counts were recorded for this clonotype. CDR3 amino acids: CASSQVKHSGANVLTF. CDR3 in DNA: TGTGCCAGCAGCCAAGTTAAGCACTCTGGGGCCAACGTCCTGACTTTC. The chain uses TRBV14 and TRBJ2-6; D uncertain. Trimming cost V 1 base and J 0 bases, with 7 bases left between them. The CDR3 runs to 16 residues. From germline, CDR1 is SGHDN and CDR2 FVKESK.

This clonotype was detected ten times or more. The J gene is TRBJ2-7, the V gene TRBV12-3 or TRBV12-4; the match to TRBD2 covers 8 bases. CDR3 length equals 16 residues. The trim removed 7 bases at V and 0 bases at J, leaving 11 bases unmatched. CDR3: CASTYSGGGDSYEQYF. CDR3 in DNA: TGTGCCAGCACCTATTCCGGGGGGGGAGACTCCTACGAGCAGTACTTC.

This chain connects TRBV27 to TRBJ2-1; the D gene is possibly TRBD1 (6 bases). Germline assignment: CDR1 MNHEY and CDR2 SMNVEV (reference sequence). Between the trimmed V and J ends, which lost 0 bases and 8 bases, there was a span of 14 bases. This CDR3 is built from 15 residues. The CDR3 DNA sequence: TGTGCCAGCAGTTTATCTAGGGCAGGGGATTATGAGCAGTTCTTC. Residues: CASSLSRAGDYEQFF.